This T cell receptor (beta chain) was recorded in a study of shared T cell receptors in the human thymus. Repertoires were generated with immunoSEQ multiplex PCR, while TCRdb's copy carries only in-frame clones and drops some. The table has hundreds of thousands of clones, roughly 90% seen once. This CDR3 contains 15 residues. V shed 5 bases and J shed 4 bases, with 18 bases lying between them. Germline V gene lookup returns CDR1 LGHNA and CDR2 YSLEER. The same specimen was also included in a second study, on human thymus T cells. That paper states: Having surgery to correct congenital heart defects, healthy Finnish infants acted as the donors. The study used thymus tissue resected during corrective heart surgery. V and J gene usage appeared biased in thymic and blood repertoires. What related research reported was that thymic repertoires overlapped highly among unrelated individuals.

The sequence was obtained from a boy in the first two years of life with a congenital heart defect. Sequences were obtained from thymocytes. The chain is built from TRBV4-3 and TRBJ2-7; D gene unclear. CDR3 sequence: CASSRQAFSRYEQYF. The CDR3 DNA follows: TGCGCCAGCAGCAGACAAGCCTTCAGCAGATACGAGCAGTACTTC.